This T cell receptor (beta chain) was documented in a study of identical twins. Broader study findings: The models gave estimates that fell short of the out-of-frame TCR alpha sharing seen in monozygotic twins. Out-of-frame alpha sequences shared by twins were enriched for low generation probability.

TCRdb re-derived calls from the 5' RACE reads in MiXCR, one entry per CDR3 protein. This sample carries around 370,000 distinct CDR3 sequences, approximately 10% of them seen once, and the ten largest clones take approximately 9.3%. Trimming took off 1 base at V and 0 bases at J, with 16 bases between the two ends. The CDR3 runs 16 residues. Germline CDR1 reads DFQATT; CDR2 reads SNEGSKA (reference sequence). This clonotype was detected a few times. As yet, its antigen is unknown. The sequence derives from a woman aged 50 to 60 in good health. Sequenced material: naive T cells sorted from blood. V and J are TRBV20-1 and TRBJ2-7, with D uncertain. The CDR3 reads CSARGLFGETSYEQYF. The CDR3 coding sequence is TGCAGTGCTAGAGGCCTATTCGGCGAAACCTCCTACGAGCAGTACTTC.